This T cell receptor beta chain was captured by sequencing in a study of cytomegalovirus exposure and HLA in healthy donors. Study observations and caveats: A prior analysis recorded that most TCR beta V segments were productive about 87% or about 30% of the time. Later analysis placed DRB1 highest and HLA-C lowest in TCR association rates, which differed by HLA locus. In vitro checks showed that a few CMV-associated chains really do target CMV antigens.

Primers included in the PCR were 60 Vbeta and 13 Jbeta primers. Some clones are missing from TCRdb's copy, which holds only in-frame ones; the method was immunoSEQ multiplex PCR. The sample yields about 160,000 clones, 70% to 75% seen once. The CDR3 runs 15 residues. CDR1 is SGHDT and CDR2 is YYEEEE in the germline V gene. V was trimmed by 0 bases and J by 4 bases, leaving 13 bases between them. This clone was found a few times. Its cognate antigen is unknown. The sequencing input was PBMCs. The source of this sequence is a man aged 18-30 years in good health and CMV-seropositive. V and J are TRBV5-6 and TRBJ2-5; tentatively, D is TRBD2 (7 bases). CDR3 region: CASSLGGGGGETQYF. CDR3 bases: TGTGCCAGCAGCTTGGGAGGAGGGGGGGGAGAGACCCAGTACTTC.